A single sample is the source of the 10 T cell receptor beta chains below, sequenced in a study of shared clonotypes between healthy human individuals. It was CD45RO-negative cells, positively selected for CCR7, that made up naive CD8 cells, with terminally differentiated effector memory CD45RA+ cells excluded. Profiled with immunoSEQ multiplex PCR; TCRdb holds only in-frame clones, not every one. This table has around 550,000 clones, approximately 95% appearing once. Specimen: naive CD8+ T cells sorted from blood. The receptor source for this set is a woman aged 25 to 45 in good health.

The V and J genes are TRBV9 and TRBJ1-5; no clear D. The CDR3 spans 13 residues. The germline V and J ends were trimmed by 3 bases and 5 bases, with 9 bases remaining between them. Germline CDR1 and CDR2: SGDLS and YYNGEE. CDR3 residues: CASSGLGDQPQHF. CDR3 coding DNA: TGTGCCAGCAGCGGACTTGGGGATCAGCCCCAGCATTTT.

J is TRBJ1-1 and V is TRBV6-1; D gene uncertain. Germline lookup yields CDR1 MNHNS and CDR2 SASEGT. Trimming pared 3 bases from V and 1 base from J, leaving 21 bases between. The CDR3 sequence is 18 residues long. The CDR3 is CASSDLGIIGMGNTEAFF. As DNA, the CDR3 is TGTGCCAGCAGTGACTTGGGGATAATAGGGATGGGGAACACTGAAGCTTTCTTT.

V is TRBV9 and J is TRBJ2-1; 12 bases are shared with TRBD2. V shed 3 bases and J 4 bases; nucleotides not matched to a gene: 5. Germline CDR1 is SGDLS and CDR2 is YYNGEE. CDR3 length: 16 amino acids. CDR3 nucleotides: TGTGCCAGCAGCGCGAAGACTAGCGGGGGTTACAATGAGCAGTTCTTC. As protein: CASSAKTSGGYNEQFF. Supplemented by reference TRBV9 and TRBJ2-1, the full variable domain reads DSGVTQTPKHLITATGQRVTLRCSPRSGDLSVYWYQQSLDQGLQFLIQYYNGEERAKGNILERFSAQQFPDLHSELNLSSLELGDSALYFCASSAKTSGGYNEQFFGPGTRLTVL.

This rearrangement joins TRBV19 to TRBJ1-1; TRBD1 aligns across 10 bases. Germline CDR1 is LNHDA and CDR2 is SQIVND (reference sequence). The CDR3 runs to 13 residues. With 7 bases clipped from V and 11 bases from J, the junction kept 10 bases outside the gene matches. This CDR3 is CASNKRDRGYAFF. CDR3 coding DNA: TGTGCCAGTAACAAGCGGGACAGGGGATATGCTTTCTTT. Filled out from reference TRBV19 and TRBJ1-1, the complete variable domain reads DGGITQSPKYLFRKEGQNVTLSCEQNLNHDAMYWYRQDPGQGLRLIYYSQIVNDFQKGDIAEGYSVSREKKESFPLTVTSAQKNPTAFYLCASNKRDRGYAFFGQGTRLTVV.

The chain is built from TRBV6-1 and TRBJ2-2; maybe TRBD2 (6 bases). The germline V gene encodes CDR1 MNHNS and CDR2 SASEGT. The CDR3 extends over 16 amino acids. The V end lost 2 bases, the J end lost 2 bases, and 12 bases lay between the germline ends. The CDR3 region is CASSETEGYNTGELFF. The CDR3 DNA reads as TGTGCCAGCAGTGAAACGGAGGGGTATAACACCGGGGAGCTGTTTTTT.

The chain recombines TRBV7-9 with TRBJ2-1, with 7 bases aligning to TRBD2. V dropped 7 bases and J dropped 9; count of bases not matched to a gene: 18. CDR3 length equals 16 residues. Germline loops: CDR1 SEHNR, CDR2 FQNEAQ (reference sequence). This chain's CDR3 is CASIMTSPQLSGEQFF. As DNA, the CDR3 is TGTGCCAGCATCATGACTAGCCCACAACTGTCAGGTGAGCAGTTCTTC.

The genes are TRBV5-8 and TRBJ2-1; TRBD1 or TRBD2 may be the D gene (5 bases each). V dropped 4 bases and J dropped 0 bases, with 14 bases sitting between them. Germline V gene sequence: CDR1 SGHTS, CDR2 YDEGEE. This CDR3 is built from 16 residues. The CDR3 loop is CASSDWDQSSYNEQFF. DNA for the CDR3: TGTGCCAGCAGCGACTGGGACCAGAGCTCCTACAATGAGCAGTTCTTC. Full variable domain (missing parts from reference TRBV5-8 and TRBJ2-1): EAGVTQSPTHLIKTRGQQATLRCSPISGHTSVYWYQQALGLGLQFLLWYDEGEERNRGNFPPRFSGRQFPNYSSELNVNALELEDSALYLCASSDWDQSSYNEQFFGPGTRLTVL.

This clone was counted a single time. The V call is TRBV7-8, the J call TRBJ2-7, with 7 bases matching TRBD2. From germline, CDR1 is SGHVS and CDR2 FQNEAQ. The CDR3 spans 16 residues. After removal of 5 bases from V and 2 bases from J, the junction contained 12 bases not matched to a gene. The CDR3 coding sequence is TGTGCCAGCAGCCCCCCCCAGCGGGGCAGGCCCTACGAGCAGTACTTC. Its protein product is CASSPPQRGRPYEQYF.

V gene TRBV2 combines with J gene TRBJ1-2; D gene ambiguous. Per germline, CDR1 SNHLY and CDR2 FYNNEI. Trimming cost V 2 bases and J 8 bases, with 21 bases left between them. The CDR3 is 16 amino acids. The CDR3 here is CASSETQAGPGVGYTF. The CDR3 DNA is TGTGCCAGCAGTGAAACGCAGGCGGGCCCCGGTGTGGGCTACACCTTC.

The rearrangement links TRBV5-6 to TRBJ2-1, with 10 positions matching TRBD2. The CDR3 consists of 16 residues. The V gene end was trimmed by 3 bases and the J gene end by 1 base; junction bases not matched to a gene: 4. Germline values: CDR1 SGHDT, CDR2 YYEEEE. DNA of the CDR3: TGTGCCAGCAGCTCGTTAGCGGGAGGATCCTACAATGAGCAGTTCTTC. It codes for CASSSLAGGSYNEQFF.